A single sample gave rise to the 27 T cell receptor beta chains below, sequenced in a study of blood T cell dynamics during melanoma immunotherapy. TCRdb's table, derived via immunoSEQ multiplex PCR, lists solely in-frame clones and lacks some. The table records approximately 14,000 clones, roughly 89% of them present only once. The time point denotes: week 3, after first cycle of checkpoint inhibitor. Here the sequenced sample was blood, taken from a patient treated with checkpoint blockade. The receptors derive from a human donor with melanoma.

CDR3 DNA: TGTGCCAGCAGTCAGTCGACCCTGTACTTC. It specifies CASSQSTLYF. The chain has TRBV6-9 and TRBJ2-7; D call uncertain. The CDR3 spans 10 residues. V shed 5 bases and J shed 12 bases, with 11 bases lying between them. Germline V gene sequence: CDR1 MNHGY, CDR2 SVAAGI.

The chain uses TRBV29-1 and TRBJ2-1; 9 bases map to TRBD2. This CDR3 has 13 residues. Germline CDR1 SQVTM, CDR2 ANQGSEA. Trimming took 3 bases from V and 13 from J; bases not matched to a gene: 10. The CDR3 here is CSVEGASGENQFF. The CDR3 DNA is TGCAGCGTTGAGGGGGCTAGCGGGGAGAACCAGTTCTTC.

CDR3 amino acids: CASSHLRDRREKLFF. The DNA of the CDR3 is TGCGCCAGCAGCCACCTCCGGGACAGACGTGAAAAACTGTTTTTT. V is TRBV4-3 and J is TRBJ1-4; 7 bases are shared with TRBD1. V shed 3 bases and J 7 bases; nucleotides not matched to a gene: 8. CDR1 LGHNA and CDR2 YSLEER come from the germline V gene. The CDR3 totals 15 residues.

The chain is built from TRBV7-2 and TRBJ2-7; no firm D call. V lost 5 bases and J lost 0, with 11 bases in between. Per germline, CDR1 SGHTA and CDR2 FQGNSA. The CDR3 sequence is 14 residues long. The DNA of the CDR3 is TGTGCCAGCAGCCTCAACCCCCTCTCCTACGAGCAGTACTTC. Encoded protein: CASSLNPLSYEQYF.

The chain links TRBV5-1 to TRBJ2-7; 7 bases line up with TRBD1. The germline V gene has CDR1 SGHRS and CDR2 YFSETQ. The V gene end was trimmed by 1 base and the J gene end by 5 bases; junction bases not matched to a gene: 3. This CDR3 has 13 amino acids. CDR3 protein: CASSLLGGNEQYF. The CDR3 region has the DNA TGCGCCAGCAGCTTGTTAGGGGGCAACGAGCAGTACTTC.

The chain carries TRBV6-1 and TRBJ2-7; 11 bases are a match to TRBD1. Germline CDR1 and CDR2: MNHNS and SASEGT. The CDR3 has 13 residues. V dropped 6 bases and J dropped 4; count of bases not matched to a gene: 2. CDR3 region: CASSGTGGYEQYF. CDR3 in DNA: TGTGCCAGCAGCGGGACAGGGGGATACGAGCAGTACTTC.

The chain uses TRBV9 and TRBJ2-7; 7 bases are shared with TRBD2. Germline-derived CDR1 and CDR2 are SGDLS and YYNGEE. This CDR3 has 15 residues. The V gene end was trimmed by 4 bases and the J gene end by 3 bases; junction bases not matched to a gene: 10. CDR3 coding DNA: TGTGCCAGCAGCCCGAGCGGGACTGCCCGCTACGAGCAGTACTTC. Translated, it gives CASSPSGTARYEQYF.

With regard to this clone: Within the sample, other DNA sequences also encode this same CDR3. The genes are TRBV27 and TRBJ2-7; D is unresolved. Germline-derived CDR1 and CDR2 are MNHEY and SMNVEV (reference sequence). The V end lost 5 bases, the J end lost 0 bases, and 8 bases lay between the germline ends. This CDR3 has 13 amino acids. Here the CDR3 DNA reads TGTGCCAGCAGTAGGACCGGCTCCTACGAGCAGTACTTC. Amino acid sequence: CASSRTGSYEQYF.

This clone was counted between two and nine times. CDR3 sequence (DNA): TGTGCCAGCAGCCCGCTCCCACAGGGCGCGACTAGCAATCAGCCCCAGCATTTT. This encodes CASSPLPQGATSNQPQHF. The chain uses TRBV6-4 and TRBJ1-5, with a tentative D call TRBD1 (6 bases). There are 18 residues in the CDR3. Germline loops: CDR1 MRHNA, CDR2 SNTAGT. The V end was cut by 6 bases, the J end by 0 bases, with 21 bases between.

V usage is TRBV11-3 and J usage is TRBJ2-3; D possibly corresponds to TRBD1 (7 bases). This CDR3 region has 17 residues. Germline assignment: CDR1 SGHNT and CDR2 YENEEA. V was trimmed by 3 bases and J by 4 bases, leaving 20 bases between them. CDR3 bases: TGTGCCAGCAGCTTCCTACCCAGGGGGGATAAGGCAGATACGCAGTATTTT. It yields the protein CASSFLPRGDKADTQYF.

The chain carries TRBV19 and TRBJ2-3; 7 bases are shared with TRBD2. CDR1 and CDR2 from the germline V gene are LNHDA and SQIVND (reference sequence). The V gene end was trimmed by 3 bases and the J gene end by 0 bases; junction bases not matched to a gene: 3. This CDR3 is 15 amino acids long. The CDR3 coding sequence is TGTGCCAGTAGTATTCGGCGGGAGAGCACAGATACGCAGTATTTT. Its protein product is CASSIRRESTDTQYF.

This chain connects TRBV7-2 to TRBJ2-1; 7 bases are shared with TRBD2. This CDR3 is 14 amino acids long. The J segment lost 10 bases and the V segment lost 5 bases, leaving 11 bases of the junction unmatched. In germline, CDR1 is SGHTA, CDR2 FQGNSA. CDR3 in amino acids: CASSPSRPSGEQFF. In DNA, the CDR3 is TGTGCCAGCAGCCCCAGCCGTCCTAGCGGCGAGCAGTTCTTC. Based on the CDR3 plus reference TRBV7-2 and TRBJ2-1, the full variable domain is GAGVSQSPSNKVTEKGKDVELRCDPISGHTALYWYRQSLGQGLEFLIYFQGNSAPDKSGLPSDRFSAERTGGSVSTLTIQRTQQEDSAVYLCASSPSRPSGEQFFGPGTRLTVL.

The CDR3 DNA sequence: TGTGCCAGCAGTGAATCCCTACGATGGTCTAGCGGGAGCACCGACAATGAGCAGTTCTTC. Translated: CASSESLRWSSGSTDNEQFF. This chain links TRBV6-1 with TRBJ2-1, with 10 bases lining up with TRBD2. The J segment lost 5 bases and the V segment lost 2 bases, leaving 18 bases of the junction unmatched. The germline gives CDR1 MNHNS, CDR2 SASEGT. This CDR3 has 20 residues.

The CDR3 spells CSVDGPGSYEQYF. The DNA for the CDR3 is TGCAGCGTTGACGGTCCAGGCTCCTACGAGCAGTACTTC. J is TRBJ2-7 and V is TRBV29-1, with D hard to call. The germline CDR1 and CDR2 sequences are SQVTM and ANQGSEA. This CDR3 is 13 amino acids long. Trimming took 3 bases from V and 0 from J, leaving 9 bases between them.

The rearrangement joins TRBV27 to TRBJ1-6, with 9 bases that match TRBD1. V was clipped by 4 bases and J by 6 bases; unmatched bases: 7. CDR1 and CDR2 from the germline V gene are MNHEY and SMNVEV (reference sequence). The CDR3 has 16 amino acids. The CDR3 bases are TGTGCCAGCAGTTCCTCCGGGACAGGGTTTAATTCACCCCTCCACTTT. Translation gives CASSSSGTGFNSPLHF.

The chain employs TRBV18 and TRBJ2-7, with 7 bases aligning to TRBD2. This CDR3 has 14 residues. Germline CDR1 reads KGHSH; CDR2 reads LQKENI. The J segment lost 4 bases and the V segment lost 3 bases, leaving 6 bases of the junction unmatched. The CDR3 nucleotides read TGTGCCAGCTCACCTGGGCGGGAGAGGTACGAGCAGTACTTC. Translation gives CASSPGRERYEQYF.

The rearrangement links TRBV11-2 to TRBJ2-5; 8 bases match TRBD2. Looked up from germline, CDR1 is SGHAT and CDR2 is FQNNGV. This CDR3 is 14 amino acids long. Germline trimming cut 5 bases from V and 6 bases from J; bases unmatched to any gene: 8. CDR3 residues: CASSPGLAGKTQYF. CDR3 bases: TGTGCCAGCAGCCCCGGACTAGCCGGGAAGACCCAGTACTTC.

This sequence joins TRBV11-2 and TRBJ2-1; 13 bases match TRBD2. V gave up 5 bases and J gave up 4 bases; unmatched junction bases: 5. The CDR3 has 16 amino acids. Germline CDR1 is SGHAT and CDR2 is FQNNGV. Here the CDR3 DNA reads TGTGCCAGCAGCACCAGACTAGCGGGAGGTTACAATGAGCAGTTCTTC. Its protein is CASSTRLAGGYNEQFF.

This sequence joins TRBV11-3 and TRBJ1-6; D not certain. Germline V lookup: CDR1 SGHNT, CDR2 YENEEA. This CDR3 region has 13 residues. V lost 7 bases to trimming and J lost 7 bases, with 11 bases between them. The CDR3 sequence is CASMIGRNSPLHF. The CDR3 DNA reads as TGTGCCAGCATGATAGGGAGGAATTCACCCCTCCACTTT.

J is TRBJ2-2 and V is TRBV4-3, with D hard to call. This CDR3 is built from 18 residues. From germline, CDR1 is LGHNA and CDR2 YSLEER. Trimming pared 4 bases from V and 3 bases from J, leaving 21 bases between. CDR3 DNA: TGCGCCAGCAGCCTCATAACACGGGCAGACCAGTACACCGGGGAGCTGTTTTTT. Translation: CASSLITRADQYTGELFF.

This clone was picked up a small number of times. Here the CDR3 DNA reads TGTGCCAGCGGACTGACGAACACTGAAGCTTTCTTT. As protein: CASGLTNTEAFF. V usage is TRBV19 and J usage is TRBJ1-1; D call uncertain. Trimming left V 9 bases short and J 1 base short, with 9 bases between. The CDR3 is 12 residues long. Germline CDR1 and CDR2: LNHDA and SQIVND (reference sequence). The full variable domain, with the rest looked up from reference TRBV19 and TRBJ1-1, is DGGITQSPKYLFRKEGQNVTLSCEQNLNHDAMYWYRQDPGQGLRLIYYSQIVNDFQKGDIAEGYSVSREKKESFPLTVTSAQKNPTAFYLCASGLTNTEAFFGQGTRLTVV.

This chain uses TRBV28 with TRBJ1-2, with 8 bases identical to TRBD1. Germline values: CDR1 MDHEN, CDR2 SYDVKM. This CDR3 spans 16 amino acids. J was trimmed by 8 bases and V by 6 bases; bases with no gene match: 17. Here the CDR3 reads CASRHPLGQAMLGYTF. The CDR3, as DNA: TGTGCCAGCAGGCACCCGCTGGGACAGGCTATGTTGGGCTACACCTTC.

The chain joins TRBV27 to TRBJ2-7, with TRBD1 matching 7 bases. Trimming cost V 2 bases and J 0 bases; bases outside gene matches: 1. CDR3 length equals 14 residues. Germline V lookup: CDR1 MNHEY, CDR2 SMNVEV (reference sequence). The CDR3 reads CASSLGQASYEQYF. In nucleotides, the CDR3 is TGTGCCAGCAGTTTAGGACAGGCCTCCTACGAGCAGTACTTC.

The chain uses TRBV7-3 and TRBJ2-1; D is perhaps TRBD2 (6 bases). The V end lost 5 bases, the J end lost 0 bases, and 14 bases lay between the germline ends. Germline CDR1 reads SGHTA; CDR2 reads FQGTGA. This CDR3 has 16 residues. Here the CDR3 DNA reads TGTGCCAGCAGCCCCCGTCGGCGGGACTCCTACAATGAGCAGTTCTTC. This sequence encodes CASSPRRRDSYNEQFF. Full variable domain (rest looked up from reference TRBV7-3 and TRBJ2-1): GAGVSQTPSNKVTEKGKYVELRCDPISGHTALYWYRQSLGQGPEFLIYFQGTGAADDSGLPNDRFFAVRPEGSVSTLKIQRTERGDSAVYLCASSPRRRDSYNEQFFGPGTRLTVL.

This chain connects TRBV25-1 to TRBJ2-3; tentatively, D is TRBD2 (6 bases). Germline CDR1 is MGHDK and CDR2 is SYGVNS. Trimming shortened V by 4 bases and J by 6 bases, and 14 bases separated the two germline ends. This CDR3 spans 14 amino acids. The CDR3, as DNA: TGTGCCAGCAGTGTAACGGGAGCGGCCGATACGCAGTATTTT. Translating gives CASSVTGAADTQYF.

This chain uses TRBV19 with TRBJ2-1, with 10 nucleotides matching TRBD2. Germline assignment: CDR1 LNHDA and CDR2 SQIVND (reference sequence). The CDR3 length is 14 residues. Germline trimming cut 1 base from V and 6 bases from J; bases unmatched to any gene: 0. CDR3 residues: CASSIVAGGNEQFF. The DNA for the CDR3 is TGTGCCAGTAGTATAGTAGCGGGAGGCAATGAGCAGTTCTTC.

V gene TRBV15 combines with J gene TRBJ2-5; 10 nucleotides agree with TRBD1. From germline, CDR1 is LNHNV and CDR2 YYDKDF (reference sequence). There are 15 residues in the CDR3. V was pared by 5 bases and J by 4 bases, with 7 bases of the junction left unmatched. DNA of the CDR3: TGTGCCACCAGCCCCCGACAGGGGGCTGGAGAGACCCAGTACTTC. It encodes CATSPRQGAGETQYF.